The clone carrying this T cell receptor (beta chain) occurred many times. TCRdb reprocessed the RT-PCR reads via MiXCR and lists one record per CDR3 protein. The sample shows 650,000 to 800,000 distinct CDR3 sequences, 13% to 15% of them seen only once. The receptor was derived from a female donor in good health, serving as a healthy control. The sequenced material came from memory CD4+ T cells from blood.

The CDR3 DNA is TGTGCCACCAGTGACTGGAGGGGAAACACCATATATTTT. Protein: CATSDWRGNTIYF. This chain connects TRBV24-1 to TRBJ1-3; D gene ambiguous. The CDR3 is 13 amino acids. Between the trimmed V and J ends, which lost 4 bases and 4 bases, there was a span of 7 bases. Germline loops: CDR1 KGHDR, CDR2 SFDVKD.